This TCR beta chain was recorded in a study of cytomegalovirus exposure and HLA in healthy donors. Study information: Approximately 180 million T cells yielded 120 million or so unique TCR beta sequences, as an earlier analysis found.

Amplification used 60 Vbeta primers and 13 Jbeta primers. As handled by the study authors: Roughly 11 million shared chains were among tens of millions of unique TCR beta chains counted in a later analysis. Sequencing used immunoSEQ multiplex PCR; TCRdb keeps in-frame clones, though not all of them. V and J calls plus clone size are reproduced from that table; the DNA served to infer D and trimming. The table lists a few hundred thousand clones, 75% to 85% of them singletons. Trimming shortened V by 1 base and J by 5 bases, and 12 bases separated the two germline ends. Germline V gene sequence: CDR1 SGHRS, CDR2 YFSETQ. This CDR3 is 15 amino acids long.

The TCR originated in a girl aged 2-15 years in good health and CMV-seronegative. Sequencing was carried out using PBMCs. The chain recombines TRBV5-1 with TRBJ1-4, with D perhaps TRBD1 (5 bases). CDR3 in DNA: TGCGCCAGCAGCTTGACTCGGGCAGGGAATGAAAAACTGTTTTTT. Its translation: CASSLTRAGNEKLFF. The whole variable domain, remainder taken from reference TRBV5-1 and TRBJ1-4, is KAGVTQTPRYLIKTRGQQVTLSCSPISGHRSVSWYQQTPGQGLQFLFEYFSETQRNKGNFPGRFSGRQFSNSRSEMNVSTLELGDSALYLCASSLTRAGNEKLFFGSGTQLSVL.